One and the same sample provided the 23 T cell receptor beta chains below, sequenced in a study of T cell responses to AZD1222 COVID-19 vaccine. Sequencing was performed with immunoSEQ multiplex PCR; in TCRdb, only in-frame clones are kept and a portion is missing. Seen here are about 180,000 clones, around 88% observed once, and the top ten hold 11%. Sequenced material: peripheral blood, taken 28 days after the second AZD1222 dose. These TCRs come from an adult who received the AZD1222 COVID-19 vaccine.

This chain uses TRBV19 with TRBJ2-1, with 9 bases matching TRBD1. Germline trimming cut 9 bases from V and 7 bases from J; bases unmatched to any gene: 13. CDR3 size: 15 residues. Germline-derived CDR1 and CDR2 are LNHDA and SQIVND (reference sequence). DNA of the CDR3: TGTGCCAGCAACCCCCGGGACAGGGTGGGGAATGAGCAGTTCTTC. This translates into CASNPRDRVGNEQFF.

CDR3 DNA sequence: TGTGCCAGCAATCCGGGACAGGGAGTCCCTGGCTACACCTTC. This codes for CASNPGQGVPGYTF. The chain uses TRBV6-6 and TRBJ1-2, with 9 bases lining up with TRBD1. From germline, CDR1 is MNHNY and CDR2 SVGAGI (reference sequence). The CDR3 has 14 residues. V dropped 7 bases and J dropped 7; count of bases not matched to a gene: 10.

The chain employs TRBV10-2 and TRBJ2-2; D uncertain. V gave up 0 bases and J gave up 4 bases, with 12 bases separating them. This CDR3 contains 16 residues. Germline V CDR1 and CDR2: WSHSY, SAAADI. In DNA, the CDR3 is TGCGCCAGCAGTGAGTCGAGTCGGATCAGCACCGGGGAGCTGTTTTTT. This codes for CASSESSRISTGELFF.

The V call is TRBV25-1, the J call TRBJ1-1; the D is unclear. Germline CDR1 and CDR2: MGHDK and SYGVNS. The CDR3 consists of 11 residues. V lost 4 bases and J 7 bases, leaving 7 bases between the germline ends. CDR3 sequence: CASSGGNEAFF. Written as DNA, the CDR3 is TGTGCCAGCAGTGGAGGGAATGAAGCTTTCTTT.

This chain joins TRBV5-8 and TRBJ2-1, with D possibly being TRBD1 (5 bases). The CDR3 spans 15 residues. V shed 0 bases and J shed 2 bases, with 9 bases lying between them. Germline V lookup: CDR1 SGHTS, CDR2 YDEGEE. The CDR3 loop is CASSLGRATYNEQFF. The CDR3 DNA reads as TGTGCCAGCAGCTTGGGCAGGGCCACCTACAATGAGCAGTTCTTC.

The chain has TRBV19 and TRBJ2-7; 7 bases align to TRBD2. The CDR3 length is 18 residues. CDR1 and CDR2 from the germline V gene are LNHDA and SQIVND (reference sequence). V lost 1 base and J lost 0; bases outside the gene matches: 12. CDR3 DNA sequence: TGTGCCAGTAGTATAGCCCCCACTGGCGAGCGGGGCTCCTACGAGCAGTACTTC. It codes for CASSIAPTGERGSYEQYF.

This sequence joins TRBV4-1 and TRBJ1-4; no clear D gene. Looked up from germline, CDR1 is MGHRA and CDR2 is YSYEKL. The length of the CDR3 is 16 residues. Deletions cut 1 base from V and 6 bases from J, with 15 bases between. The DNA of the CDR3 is TGCGCCAGCAGCCAAGTAGGACTGGGGTCGGATGAAAAACTGTTTTTT. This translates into CASSQVGLGSDEKLFF.

CDR3 nucleotide sequence: TGTGCCAGTAGCGACGGGACAGGGGGCTACGAGCAGTACTTC. Translated, it gives CASSDGTGGYEQYF. The chain combines TRBV19 with TRBJ2-7; 11 bases align to TRBD1. J lost 3 bases, V lost 6 bases, and 4 bases had no gene match. This CDR3 region has 14 residues. CDR1 and CDR2 from the germline V gene are LNHDA and SQIVND (reference sequence). The whole variable domain, filled in from reference TRBV19 and TRBJ2-7, reads DGGITQSPKYLFRKEGQNVTLSCEQNLNHDAMYWYRQDPGQGLRLIYYSQIVNDFQKGDIAEGYSVSREKKESFPLTVTSAQKNPTAFYLCASSDGTGGYEQYFGPGTRLTVT.

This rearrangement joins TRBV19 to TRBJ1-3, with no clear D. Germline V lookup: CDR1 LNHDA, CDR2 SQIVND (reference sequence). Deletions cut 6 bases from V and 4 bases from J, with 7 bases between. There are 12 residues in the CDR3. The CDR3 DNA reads TGTGCCAGTAGCACACAGGGAAACACCATATATTTT. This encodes CASSTQGNTIYF. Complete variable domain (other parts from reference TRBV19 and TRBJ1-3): DGGITQSPKYLFRKEGQNVTLSCEQNLNHDAMYWYRQDPGQGLRLIYYSQIVNDFQKGDIAEGYSVSREKKESFPLTVTSAQKNPTAFYLCASSTQGNTIYFGEGSWLTVV.

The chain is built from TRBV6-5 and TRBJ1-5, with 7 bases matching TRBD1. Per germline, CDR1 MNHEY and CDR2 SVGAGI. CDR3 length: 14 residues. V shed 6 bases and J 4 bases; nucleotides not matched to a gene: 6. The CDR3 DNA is TGTGCCAGCAGGGGACAGATGAGGAATCAGCCCCAGCATTTT. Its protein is CASRGQMRNQPQHF.

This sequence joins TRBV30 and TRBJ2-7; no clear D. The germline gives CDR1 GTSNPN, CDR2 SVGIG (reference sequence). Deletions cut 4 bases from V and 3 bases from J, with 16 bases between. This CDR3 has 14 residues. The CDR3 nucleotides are TGTGCCTGGACCCGCCCACCCCCAAGCTACGAGCAGTACTTC. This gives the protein CAWTRPPPSYEQYF.

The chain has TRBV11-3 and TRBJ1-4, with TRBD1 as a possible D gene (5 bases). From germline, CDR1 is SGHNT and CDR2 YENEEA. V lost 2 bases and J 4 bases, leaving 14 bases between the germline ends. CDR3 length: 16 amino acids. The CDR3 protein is CASSLIRTFGNEKLFF. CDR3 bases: TGTGCCAGCAGCTTAATCCGGACATTCGGTAATGAAAAACTGTTTTTT.

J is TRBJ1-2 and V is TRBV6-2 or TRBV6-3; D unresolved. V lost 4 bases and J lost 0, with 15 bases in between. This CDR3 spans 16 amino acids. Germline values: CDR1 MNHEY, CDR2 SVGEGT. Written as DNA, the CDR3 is TGTGCCAGCAGTTCCAACAGCGGCCCCACTAACTATGGCTACACCTTC. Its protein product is CASSSNSGPTNYGYTF.

This CDR3 is CASSQEVLGGGGASDTQYF. The CDR3 bases are TGTGCCAGCAGCCAAGAAGTTTTGGGCGGCGGGGGGGCGTCGGATACGCAGTATTTT. The rearrangement uses TRBV3-1 (or the pseudogene TRBV3-2) and TRBJ2-3; 9 nucleotides agree with TRBD2. V lost 0 bases to trimming and J lost 6 bases; unmatched junction nucleotides: 16. CDR1 and CDR2 (germline): LGHDT, YNNKEL (reference sequence). There are 19 residues in the CDR3.

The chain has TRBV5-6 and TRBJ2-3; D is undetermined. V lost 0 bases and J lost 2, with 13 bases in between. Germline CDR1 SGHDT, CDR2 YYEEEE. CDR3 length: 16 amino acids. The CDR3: CASSLVSALFTDTQYF. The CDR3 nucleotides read TGTGCCAGCAGCTTGGTGTCAGCCTTATTCACAGATACGCAGTATTTT.

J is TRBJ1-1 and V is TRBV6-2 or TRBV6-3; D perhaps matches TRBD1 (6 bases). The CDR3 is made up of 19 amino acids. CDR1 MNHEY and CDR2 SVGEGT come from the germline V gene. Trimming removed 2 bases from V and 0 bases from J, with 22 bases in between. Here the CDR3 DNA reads TGTGCCAGCAGTTACATCCCGACAGGCCACCGCAGCATGAACACTGAAGCTTTCTTT. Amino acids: CASSYIPTGHRSMNTEAFF.

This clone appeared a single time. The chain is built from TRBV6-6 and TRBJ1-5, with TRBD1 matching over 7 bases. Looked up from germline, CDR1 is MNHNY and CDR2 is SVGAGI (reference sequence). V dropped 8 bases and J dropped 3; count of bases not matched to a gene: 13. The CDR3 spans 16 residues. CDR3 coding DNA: TGTGCCAGCTCAGGGGACAGACAGACCCTCAATCAGCCCCAGCATTTT. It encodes CASSGDRQTLNQPQHF.

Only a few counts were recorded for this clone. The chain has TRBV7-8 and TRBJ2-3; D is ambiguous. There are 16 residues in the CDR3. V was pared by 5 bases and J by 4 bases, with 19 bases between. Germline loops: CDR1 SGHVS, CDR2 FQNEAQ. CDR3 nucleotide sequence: TGTGCCAGCAGCCCTAGTGGGCCGGGCAAAGCAGATACGCAGTATTTT. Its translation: CASSPSGPGKADTQYF.

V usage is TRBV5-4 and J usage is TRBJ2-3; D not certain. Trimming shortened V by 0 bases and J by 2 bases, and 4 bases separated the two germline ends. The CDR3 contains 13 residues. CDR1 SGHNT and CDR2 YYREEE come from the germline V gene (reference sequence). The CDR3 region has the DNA TGTGCCAGCAGCTTGGCCCCCACAGATACGCAGTATTTT. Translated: CASSLAPTDTQYF.

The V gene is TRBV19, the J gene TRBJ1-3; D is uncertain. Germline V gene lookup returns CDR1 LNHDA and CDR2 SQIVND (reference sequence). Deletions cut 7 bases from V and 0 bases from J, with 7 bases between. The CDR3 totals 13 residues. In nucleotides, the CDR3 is TGTGCCAGTATTCCGAGCTCTGGAAACACCATATATTTT. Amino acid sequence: CASIPSSGNTIYF.

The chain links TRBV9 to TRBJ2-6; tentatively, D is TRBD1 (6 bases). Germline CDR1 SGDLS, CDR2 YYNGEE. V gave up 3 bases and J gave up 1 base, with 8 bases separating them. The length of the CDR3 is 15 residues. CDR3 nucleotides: TGTGCCAGCAGCGCCAGGGGATCTGGGGCCAACGTCCTGACTTTC. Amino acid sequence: CASSARGSGANVLTF.

The CDR3 reads CASSHQQGDDGNQPQHF. The CDR3 region has the DNA TGTGCCAGCAGCCACCAACAGGGGGACGACGGCAATCAGCCCCAGCATTTT. V is TRBV3-1 (or the pseudogene TRBV3-2) and J is TRBJ1-5; 8 nucleotides agree with TRBD1. The CDR3 runs to 17 residues. Germline V gives CDR1 LGHDT, CDR2 YNNKEL (reference sequence). The junction had 9 bases not matched to a gene; V was cut back by 3 bases and J by 2 bases.

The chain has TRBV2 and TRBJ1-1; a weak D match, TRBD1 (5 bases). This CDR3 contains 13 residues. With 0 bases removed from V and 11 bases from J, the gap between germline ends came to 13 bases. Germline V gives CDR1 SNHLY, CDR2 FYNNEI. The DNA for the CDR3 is TGTGCCAGCAGTGAAGCGCTAAGGGGTTCGGCTTTCTTT. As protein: CASSEALRGSAFF.